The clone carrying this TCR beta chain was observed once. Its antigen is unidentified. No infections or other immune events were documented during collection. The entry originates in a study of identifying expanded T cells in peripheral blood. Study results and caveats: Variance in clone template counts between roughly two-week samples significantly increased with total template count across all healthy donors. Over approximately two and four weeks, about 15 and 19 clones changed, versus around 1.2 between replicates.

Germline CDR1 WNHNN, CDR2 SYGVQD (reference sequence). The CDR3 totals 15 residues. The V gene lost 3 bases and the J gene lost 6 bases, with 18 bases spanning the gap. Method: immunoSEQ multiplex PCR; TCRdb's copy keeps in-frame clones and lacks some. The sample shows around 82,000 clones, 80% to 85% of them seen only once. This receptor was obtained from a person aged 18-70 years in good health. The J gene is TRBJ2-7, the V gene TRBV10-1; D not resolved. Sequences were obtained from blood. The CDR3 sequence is CASSDPQARLSEQYF. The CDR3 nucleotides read TGCGCCAGCAGTGACCCTCAGGCCCGGTTATCCGAGCAGTACTTC.